This T cell receptor beta chain is from a study of OX40 agonist ivuxolimab in advanced cancers. CDR3 length equals 13 residues. Germline V gene data show CDR1 as LNHNV and CDR2 as YYDKDF (reference sequence). J gave up 9 bases and V 6 bases, and 9 bases lay outside the gene matches. TCRdb's copy holds only in-frame clones and misses some; the assay was immunoSEQ multiplex PCR. Seen here are about 31,000 clones, less than 90% observed once, and the top ten hold 38%. This clone was observed a few times. The receptor was derived from an adult with an advanced solid tumor such as melanoma, head and neck, liver or kidney cancer. Specimen: CD4+ or CD8+ T cells sorted from blood, collected in a trial of the OX40 agonist ivuxolimab. The chain couples TRBV15 to TRBJ1-1; TRBD1 matches at 8 bases. CDR3 sequence reads: CATRASRGRKAFF. The CDR3 DNA sequence: TGTGCCACCAGGGCAAGCAGGGGGCGTAAAGCTTTCTTT.